This T cell receptor beta chain emerged from a study of cytomegalovirus exposure and HLA in healthy donors. Participants comprised healthy donors of bone marrow. Study-level findings and limits: A link between a missense DCLRE1C variant and TCR beta V- and J-gene trimming emerged from a later analysis. Productive rates of about 87% or about 30% were seen for most TCR beta V segments in an earlier analysis.

The ends lost 6 bases at V and 9 bases at J; junction bases unmatched: 15. This CDR3 has 16 amino acids. Germline lookup yields CDR1 LNHDA and CDR2 SQIVND (reference sequence). With 60 Vbeta and 13 Jbeta primers, the PCR was carried out. Here immunoSEQ multiplex PCR was the method, and the copy in TCRdb shows in-frame clones only, minus some. The sample yields approximately 220,000 clones, 65% to 90% seen once. As concerns this clone: Its antigen is not identified.

The sequenced sample consisted of PBMCs. This chain joins TRBV19 and TRBJ1-5; TRBD1 aligns across 9 bases. This sequence originates from a girl aged 10 to 17 in good health and CMV-seronegative. The CDR3 spells CASRAPGQGDIVPQHF. In DNA form, the CDR3 reads TGTGCCAGTAGAGCCCCGGGACAGGGTGATATCGTGCCCCAGCATTTT.